A selection of T cell receptor beta chains follows, all from one sample in a study of STAT3 mutations in large granular lymphocyte leukemia. Assay used: immunoSEQ multiplex PCR; TCRdb lists only in-frame clones, some missing. The repertoire holds roughly 25,000 clones, over 90% seen once, with 6% to 6.5% in the top ten. The sequenced sample was peripheral blood mononuclear cells. Every receptor here comes from a man aged 40-49 years with T-cell large granular lymphocyte leukemia. Some clones in this sample may be carry-over from other donors' samples. Each CDR3 is given with its conserved first and last residue. The order of the fields is clone size, D gene, J gene, V gene, CDR3 DNA, CDR3 protein. The D gene is left open where the match is weak. Clone size is not always given. Where it is, it says once, few, many or a class for expanded clones.

>NA|NA|TRBJ2-7|TRBV29-1
TGCAGCGTTGTTGGGGGAAGCCTCTCCTACGAGCAGTACTTC
CSVVGGSLSYEQYF
>NA|NA|TRBJ1-5|TRBV30
TGTGCCTGGAGTCCAACAGACAATCAGCCCCAGCATTTT
CAWSPTDNQPQHF
>NA|TRBD2|TRBJ2-3|TRBV6-6
TGTGCCAGCAGTTACGAGCGCCTTCTCGGGGGGGATACGCAGTATTTT
CASSYERLLGGDTQYF
>NA|NA|TRBJ2-7|TRBV7-2
TGTGCCAGCAGCTTAGGGGGAACGGGGTCTAGCTCCTACGAGCAGTACTTC
CASSLGGTGSSSYEQYF
>few|NA|TRBJ1-6|TRBV27
TGTGCCAGCAGTTTAGGCGGTTCGTATAATTCACCCCTCCACTTT
CASSLGGSYNSPLHF
>NA|NA|TRBJ1-5|TRBV7-8
TGTGCCAGCAGCCCCCGGGGGGGAGGACAGCCCCAGCATTTT
CASSPRGGGQPQHF
>once|TRBD2|TRBJ2-3|TRBV7-2
TGTGCCAGCAGCCCCCCCGGTCGGGGGGGCGGAGCAGATACGCAGTATTTT
CASSPPGRGGGADTQYF
>once|TRBD2|TRBJ2-7|TRBV29-1
TGCAGCGTTGAAGGTACTAGCGAGTCCTACGAGCAGTACTTC
CSVEGTSESYEQYF
>NA|NA|TRBJ2-1|TRBV7-9
TGTGCCAGCAGCGCCGTGAGGGGGGCCGGGACCTACAATGAGCAGTTCTTC
CASSAVRGAGTYNEQFF
>NA|NA|TRBJ1-2|TRBV5-4
TGTGCCAGCAGCTTGGATACTGGATATGGCTACACCTTC
CASSLDTGYGYTF
>NA|TRBD2|TRBJ2-7|TRBV10-3
TGTGCCATCAGTGGCTCAGTTGAGCGGGGACTTGGGTACGAGCAGTACTTC
CAISGSVERGLGYEQYF
>NA|NA|TRBJ1-1|TRBV27
TGTGCCAGCAGTCCACTCGGGAACACTGAAGCTTTCTTT
CASSPLGNTEAFF
>NA|TRBD1|TRBJ2-2|TRBV6-6
TGTGCCAGCAGTTACCCGGGACAGGCCACCGGGGAGCTGTTTTTT
CASSYPGQATGELFF
>NA|NA|TRBJ1-2|TRBV28
TGTGCCAGCAGTCCTTCAGGGTACTATGGCTACACCTTC
CASSPSGYYGYTF
>NA|NA|TRBJ2-5|TRBV10-1
TGCGCCAGCAGTGAGTCGATGGGCGAGGGGGAGACCCAGTACTTC
CASSESMGEGETQYF
>NA|NA|TRBJ1-4|TRBV18
TGTGCCAGCGCCGAAGGTTCAACTAATGAAAAACTGTTTTTT
CASAEGSTNEKLFF